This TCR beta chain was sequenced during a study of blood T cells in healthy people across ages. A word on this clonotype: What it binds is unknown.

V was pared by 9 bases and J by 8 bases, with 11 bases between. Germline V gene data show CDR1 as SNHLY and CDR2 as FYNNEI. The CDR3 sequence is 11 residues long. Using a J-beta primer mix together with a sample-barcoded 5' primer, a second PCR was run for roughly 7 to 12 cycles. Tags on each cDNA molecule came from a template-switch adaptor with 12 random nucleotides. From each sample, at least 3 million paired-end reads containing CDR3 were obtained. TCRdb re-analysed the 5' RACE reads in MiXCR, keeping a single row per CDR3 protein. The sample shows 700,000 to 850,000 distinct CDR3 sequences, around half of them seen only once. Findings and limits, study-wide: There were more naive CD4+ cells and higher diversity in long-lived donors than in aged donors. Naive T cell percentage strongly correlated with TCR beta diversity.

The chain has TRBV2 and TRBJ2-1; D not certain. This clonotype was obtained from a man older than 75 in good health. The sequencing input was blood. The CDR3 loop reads CASTLGYEQFF. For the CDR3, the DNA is TGTGCCAGTACCTTAGGTTATGAGCAGTTCTTC.